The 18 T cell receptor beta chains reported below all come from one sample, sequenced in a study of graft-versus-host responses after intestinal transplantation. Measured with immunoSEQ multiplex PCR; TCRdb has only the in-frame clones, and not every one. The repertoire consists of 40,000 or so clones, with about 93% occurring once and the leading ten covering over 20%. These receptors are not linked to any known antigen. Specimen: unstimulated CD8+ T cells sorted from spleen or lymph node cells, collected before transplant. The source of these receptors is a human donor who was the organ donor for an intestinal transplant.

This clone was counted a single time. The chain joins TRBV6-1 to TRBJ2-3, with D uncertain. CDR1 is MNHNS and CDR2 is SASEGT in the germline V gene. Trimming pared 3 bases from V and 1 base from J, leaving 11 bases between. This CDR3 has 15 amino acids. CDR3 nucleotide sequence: TGTGCCAGCAGTGATCGTAGATGGGGCACAGATACGCAGTATTTT. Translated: CASSDRRWGTDTQYF.

The CDR3 DNA reads TGTGCCAGCAGCTTTGAGGATCAGCCCCAGCATTTT. It is translated as CASSFEDQPQHF. The chain joins TRBV5-5 to TRBJ1-5; no clear D gene. In germline, CDR1 is SGHKS, CDR2 YYEKEE (reference sequence). CDR3 length equals 12 residues. V shed 2 bases and J shed 5 bases, with 5 bases lying between them.

Here the CDR3 DNA reads TGTGCCAGCAGCTCCCCGGGGGTAGATTCCTACAATGAGCAGTTCTTC. This gives the protein CASSSPGVDSYNEQFF. V usage is TRBV7-9 and J usage is TRBJ2-1; D perhaps matches TRBD2 (6 bases). Germline V gene lookup returns CDR1 SEHNR and CDR2 FQNEAQ (reference sequence). The CDR3 loop spans 16 amino acids. The V end was cut by 4 bases, the J end by 1 base, with 14 bases between.

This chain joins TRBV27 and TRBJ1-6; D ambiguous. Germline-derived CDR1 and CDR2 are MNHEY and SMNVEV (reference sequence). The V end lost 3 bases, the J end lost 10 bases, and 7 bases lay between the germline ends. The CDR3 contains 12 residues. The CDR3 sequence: CASSFSESPLHF. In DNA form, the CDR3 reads TGTGCCAGCAGTTTTAGTGAATCACCCCTCCACTTT.

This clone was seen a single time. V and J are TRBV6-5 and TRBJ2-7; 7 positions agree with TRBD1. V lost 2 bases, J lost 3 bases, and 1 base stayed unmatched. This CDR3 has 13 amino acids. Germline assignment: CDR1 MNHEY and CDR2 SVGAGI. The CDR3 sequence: CASSYGTDYEQYF. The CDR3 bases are TGTGCCAGCAGTTACGGGACAGACTACGAGCAGTACTTC.

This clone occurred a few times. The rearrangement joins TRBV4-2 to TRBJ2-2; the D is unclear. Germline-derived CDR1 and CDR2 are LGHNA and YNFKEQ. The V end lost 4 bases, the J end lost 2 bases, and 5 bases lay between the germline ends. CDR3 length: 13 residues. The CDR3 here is CASSPQNTGELFF. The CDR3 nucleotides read TGTGCCAGCAGCCCCCAAAACACCGGGGAGCTGTTTTTT.

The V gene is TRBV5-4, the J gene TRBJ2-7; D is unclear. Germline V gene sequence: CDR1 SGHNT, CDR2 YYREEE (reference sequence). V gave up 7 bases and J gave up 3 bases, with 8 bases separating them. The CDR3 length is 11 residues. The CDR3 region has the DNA TGTGCCAGCGGGTCGGACTACGAGCAGTACTTC. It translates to CASGSDYEQYF. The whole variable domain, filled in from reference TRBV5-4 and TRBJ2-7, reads ETGVTQSPTHLIKTRGQQVTLRCSSQSGHNTVSWYQQALGQGPQFIFQYYREEENGRGNFPPRFSGLQFPNYSSELNVNALELDDSALYLCASGSDYEQYFGPGTRLTVT.

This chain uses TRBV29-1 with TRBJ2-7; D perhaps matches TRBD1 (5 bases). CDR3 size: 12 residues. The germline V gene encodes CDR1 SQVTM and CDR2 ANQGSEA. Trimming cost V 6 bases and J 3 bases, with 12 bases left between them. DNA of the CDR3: TGCAGCGTGACCACCCAGGGCTACGAGCAGTACTTC. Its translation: CSVTTQGYEQYF.

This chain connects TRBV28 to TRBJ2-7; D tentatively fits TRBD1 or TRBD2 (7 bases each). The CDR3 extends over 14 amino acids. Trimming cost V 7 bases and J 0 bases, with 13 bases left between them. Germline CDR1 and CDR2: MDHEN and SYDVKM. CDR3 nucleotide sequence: TGTGCCAGCAAGGGGGCGGGGGTCTCCTACGAGCAGTACTTC. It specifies CASKGAGVSYEQYF.

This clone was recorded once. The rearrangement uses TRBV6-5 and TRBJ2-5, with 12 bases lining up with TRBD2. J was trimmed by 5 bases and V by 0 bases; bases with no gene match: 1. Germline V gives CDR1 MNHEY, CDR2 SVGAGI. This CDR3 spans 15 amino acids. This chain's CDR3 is CASSYSGTSGETQYF. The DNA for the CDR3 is TGTGCCAGCAGTTACTCCGGGACTAGCGGGGAGACCCAGTACTTC.

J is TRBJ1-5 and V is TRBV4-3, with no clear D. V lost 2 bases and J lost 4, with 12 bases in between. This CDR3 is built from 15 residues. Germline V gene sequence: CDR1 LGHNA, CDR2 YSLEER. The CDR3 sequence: CASSQSYSINQPQHF. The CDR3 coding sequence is TGCGCCAGCAGCCAATCTTATAGCATTAATCAGCCCCAGCATTTT.

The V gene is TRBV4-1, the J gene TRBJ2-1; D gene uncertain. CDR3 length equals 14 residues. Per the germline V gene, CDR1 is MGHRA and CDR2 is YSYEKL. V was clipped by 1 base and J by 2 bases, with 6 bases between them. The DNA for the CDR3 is TGCGCCAGCAGCCAAGTCGACACCTACAATGAGCAGTTCTTC. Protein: CASSQVDTYNEQFF.

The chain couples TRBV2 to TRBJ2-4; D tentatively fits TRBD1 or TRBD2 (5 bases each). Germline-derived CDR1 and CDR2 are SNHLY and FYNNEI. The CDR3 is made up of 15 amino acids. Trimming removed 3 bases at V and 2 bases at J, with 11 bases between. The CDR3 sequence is CASSEWDRTKNIQYF. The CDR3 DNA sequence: TGTGCCAGCAGTGAGTGGGACCGAACCAAAAACATTCAGTACTTC.

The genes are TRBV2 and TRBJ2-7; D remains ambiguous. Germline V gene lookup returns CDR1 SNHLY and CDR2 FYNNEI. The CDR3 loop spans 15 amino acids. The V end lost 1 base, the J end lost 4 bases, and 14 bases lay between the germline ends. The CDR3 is CASSEGIGPRYEQYF. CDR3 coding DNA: TGTGCCAGCAGTGAAGGGATAGGGCCCCGTTACGAGCAGTACTTC.

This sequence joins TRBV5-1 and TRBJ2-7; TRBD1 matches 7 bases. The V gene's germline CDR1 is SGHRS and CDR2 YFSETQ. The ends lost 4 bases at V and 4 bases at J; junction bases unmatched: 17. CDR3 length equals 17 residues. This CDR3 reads CASSPGPIRDSAYEQYF. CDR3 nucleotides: TGCGCCAGCAGCCCGGGACCCATAAGGGACAGCGCTTACGAGCAGTACTTC.

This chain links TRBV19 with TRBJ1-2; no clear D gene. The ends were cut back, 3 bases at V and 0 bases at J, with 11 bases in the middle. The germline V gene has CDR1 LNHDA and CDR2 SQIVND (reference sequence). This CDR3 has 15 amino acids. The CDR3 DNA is TGTGCCAGTAGTATCTTCGGGAGAGCTAACTATGGCTACACCTTC. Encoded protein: CASSIFGRANYGYTF.

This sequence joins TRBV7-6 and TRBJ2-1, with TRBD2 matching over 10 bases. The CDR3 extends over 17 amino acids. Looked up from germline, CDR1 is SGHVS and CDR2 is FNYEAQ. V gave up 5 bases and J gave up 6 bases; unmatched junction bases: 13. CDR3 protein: CASSLTTPTSGTNEQFF. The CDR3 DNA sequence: TGTGCCAGCAGCCTGACAACCCCTACTAGCGGGACCAATGAGCAGTTCTTC.

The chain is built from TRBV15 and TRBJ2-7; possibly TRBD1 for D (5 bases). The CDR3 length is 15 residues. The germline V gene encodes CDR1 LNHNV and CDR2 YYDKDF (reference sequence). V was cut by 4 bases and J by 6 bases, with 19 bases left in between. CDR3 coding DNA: TGTGCCACCAGCATAGGGCAGGGTAGGTCCCTCGAGCAGTACTTC. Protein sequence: CATSIGQGRSLEQYF.